This TCR beta chain is from a study of T cell repertoires in cytomegalovirus infection. As for the study in general: The public TCR beta signatures pointed to both CMV infection and matching HLA type.

This clonotype was recorded many times. Its matching antigen is unknown. Trimming removed 5 bases from V and 3 bases from J; junction bases left unmatched: 7. The CDR3 totals 15 residues. Germline CDR1 and CDR2: SEHNR and FQNEAQ (reference sequence). One entry per CDR3 protein, called by TCRdb with MiXCR from the reads. The sample consists of around 100,000 distinct CDR3 sequences, roughly 41% of them appearing once. The sequences come from CD8+ T cells from cultured PBMCs, collected from culture after CMV antigen stimulation. This receptor was identified in a human donor in good health (CMV status not recorded). Some clones in this sample may be carry-over from other donors' samples. The genes are TRBV7-9 and TRBJ1-1; 9 bases line up with TRBD1. The CDR3 bases are TGTGCCAGCAGCCCTCGGACAGGGGCGGACACTGAAGCTTTCTTT. It is translated as CASSPRTGADTEAFF.